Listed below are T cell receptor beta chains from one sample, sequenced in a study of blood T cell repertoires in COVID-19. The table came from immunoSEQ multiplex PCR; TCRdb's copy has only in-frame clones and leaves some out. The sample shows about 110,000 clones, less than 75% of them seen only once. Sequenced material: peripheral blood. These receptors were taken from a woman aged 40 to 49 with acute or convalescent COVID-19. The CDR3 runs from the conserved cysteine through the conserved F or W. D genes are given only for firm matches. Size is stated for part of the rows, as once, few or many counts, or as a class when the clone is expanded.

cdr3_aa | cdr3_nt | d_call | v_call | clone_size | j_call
CASRPLQLISGELFF | TGTGCCAGTAGGCCCTTACAGTTGATTTCCGGGGAGCTGTTTTTT | - | TRBV19 | - | TRBJ2-2
CASSLSGNTGELFF | TGTGCCAGCAGCTTATCGGGGAACACCGGGGAGCTGTTTTTT | - | TRBV5-5 | - | TRBJ2-2
CASSVVVGQGNYGYTF | TGTGCCAGCAGCGTAGTAGTTGGACAGGGGAACTATGGCTACACCTTC | TRBD1 | TRBV9 | - | TRBJ1-2
CASRQTSGARGTQYF | TGTGCCAGTAGACAGACTAGCGGGGCCCGGGGGACCCAGTACTTC | TRBD2 | TRBV19 | - | TRBJ2-5
CASSPSGPSSYEQYF | TGTGCCAGCAGCCCAAGCGGGCCTAGCTCCTACGAGCAGTACTTC | - | TRBV11-1 | - | TRBJ2-7
CAGDRGVHEQYF | TGTGCCGGCGACAGGGGAGTCCACGAGCAGTACTTC | TRBD1 | TRBV30 | - | TRBJ2-7
CASSLEGQRTDTQYF | TGCGCCAGCAGCTTGGAGGGACAGCGCACAGATACGCAGTATTTT | TRBD1 | TRBV5-1 | - | TRBJ2-3
CASSSGQGLNSPLHF | TGTGCCAGCAGCTCAGGACAGGGCCTCAATTCACCCCTCCACTTT | TRBD1 | TRBV5-6 | - | TRBJ1-6
CASSTANSNQPQHF | TGTGCCAGCAGTACTGCGAATAGCAATCAGCCCCAGCATTTT | - | TRBV6-2/TRBV6-3 | - | TRBJ1-5
CASSSRGASGEVQYF | TGTGCCAGCAGCTCCCGCGGGGCCAGCGGGGAGGTGCAGTATTTT | TRBD2 | TRBV7-2 | few | TRBJ2-3
CASSLQGVVGNEQFF | TGTGCCAGTAGTTTACAGGGAGTTGTAGGCAATGAGCAGTTCTTC | - | TRBV19 | - | TRBJ2-1
CASSFDPRGNTIYF | TGTGCCAGCAGTTTTGATCCCAGGGGGAACACCATATATTTT | TRBD1 | TRBV27 | - | TRBJ1-3
CASSAGSNQPQHF | TGTGCCAGCAGTGCCGGGAGCAATCAGCCCCAGCATTTT | - | TRBV6-4 | - | TRBJ1-5
CASSKPAYEQYF | TGTGCCAGCAGTAAACCGGCCTACGAGCAGTACTTC | - | TRBV7-2 | - | TRBJ2-7
CASSRGLGNQPQHF | TGTGCCAGCAGTAGAGGGTTGGGCAATCAGCCCCAGCATTTT | - | TRBV28 | - | TRBJ1-5
CASSTGLAGGLDTQYF | TGCGCCAGCAGCACGGGACTAGCGGGGGGGCTAGATACGCAGTATTTT | TRBD2 | TRBV5-1 | few | TRBJ2-3
CASSLAQRGGPDEQFF | TGCGCCAGCAGCCTCGCCCAGCGGGGGGGCCCCGATGAGCAGTTCTTC | TRBD2 | TRBV4-1 | - | TRBJ2-1